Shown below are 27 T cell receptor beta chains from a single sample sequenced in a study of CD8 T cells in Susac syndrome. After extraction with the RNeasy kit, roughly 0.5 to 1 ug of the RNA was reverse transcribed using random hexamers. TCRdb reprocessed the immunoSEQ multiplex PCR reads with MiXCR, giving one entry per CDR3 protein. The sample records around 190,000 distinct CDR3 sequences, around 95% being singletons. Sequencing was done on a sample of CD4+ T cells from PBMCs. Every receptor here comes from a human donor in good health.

Here the CDR3 DNA reads TGTGCCAGCGGGCTAAGGGGAAGCACTGAAGCTTTCTTT. This gives the protein CASGLRGSTEAFF. The chain links TRBV27 to TRBJ1-1; weak D call: TRBD1 (5 bases). V shed 8 bases and J shed 4 bases, with 14 bases lying between them. The CDR3 sequence is 13 residues long. CDR1 and CDR2 (germline): MNHEY, SMNVEV (reference sequence).

The CDR3 here is CASSQAASPSNYGYTF. The CDR3 DNA sequence: TGTGCCAGCAGCCAAGCTGCCAGCCCTTCTAACTATGGCTACACCTTC. The rearrangement uses TRBV3-1 and TRBJ1-2; D call uncertain. V dropped 1 base and J dropped 0 bases, with 12 bases sitting between them. The germline V gene encodes CDR1 LGHDT and CDR2 YNNKEL (reference sequence). The CDR3 consists of 16 residues. The variable domain in full, with the rest retrieved from reference TRBV3-1 and TRBJ1-2, is DTAVSQTPKYLVTQMGNDKSIKCEQNLGHDTMYWYKQDSKKFLKIMFSYNNKELIINETVPNRFSPKSPDKAHLNLHINSLELGDSAVYFCASSQAASPSNYGYTFGSGTRLTVV.

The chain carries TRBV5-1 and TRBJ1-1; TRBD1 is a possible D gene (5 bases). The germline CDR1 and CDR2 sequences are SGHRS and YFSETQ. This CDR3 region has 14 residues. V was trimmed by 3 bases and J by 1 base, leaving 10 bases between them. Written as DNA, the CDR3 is TGCGCCAGCAGCTCATTAGGACAGAACACTGAAGCTTTCTTT. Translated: CASSSLGQNTEAFF.

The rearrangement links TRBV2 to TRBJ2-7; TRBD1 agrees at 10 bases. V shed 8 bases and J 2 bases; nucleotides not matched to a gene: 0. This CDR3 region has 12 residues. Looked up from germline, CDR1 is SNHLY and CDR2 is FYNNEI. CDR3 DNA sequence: TGTGCCAGCGGGACAGGGGCCTACGAGCAGTACGTC. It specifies CASGTGAYEQYV.

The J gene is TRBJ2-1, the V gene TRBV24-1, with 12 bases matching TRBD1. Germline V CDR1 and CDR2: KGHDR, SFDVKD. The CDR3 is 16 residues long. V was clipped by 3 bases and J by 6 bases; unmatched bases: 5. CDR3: CATSDGRDRGRNEQFF. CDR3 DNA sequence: TGTGCCACCAGTGATGGTCGGGACAGGGGGCGCAATGAGCAGTTCTTC.

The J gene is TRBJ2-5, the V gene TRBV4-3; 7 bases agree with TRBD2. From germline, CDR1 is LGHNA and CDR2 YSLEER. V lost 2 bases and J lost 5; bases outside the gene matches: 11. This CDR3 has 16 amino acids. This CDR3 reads CASSQNGAGRVETQYF. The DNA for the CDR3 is TGCGCCAGCAGCCAAAATGGAGCGGGGCGCGTGGAGACCCAGTACTTC.

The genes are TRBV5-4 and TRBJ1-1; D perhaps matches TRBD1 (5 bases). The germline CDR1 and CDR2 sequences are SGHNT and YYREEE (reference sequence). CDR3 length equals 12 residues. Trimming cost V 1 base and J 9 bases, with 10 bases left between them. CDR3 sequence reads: CASSLPGRKAFF. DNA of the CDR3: TGTGCCAGCAGCTTGCCAGGGAGGAAAGCTTTCTTT.

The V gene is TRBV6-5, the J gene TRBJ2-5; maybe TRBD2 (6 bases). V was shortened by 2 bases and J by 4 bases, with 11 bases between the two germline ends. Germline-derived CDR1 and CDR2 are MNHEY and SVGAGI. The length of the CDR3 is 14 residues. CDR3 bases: TGTGCCAGCAGTTACCGGGGGAGAGGAGAGACCCAGTACTTC. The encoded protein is CASSYRGRGETQYF.

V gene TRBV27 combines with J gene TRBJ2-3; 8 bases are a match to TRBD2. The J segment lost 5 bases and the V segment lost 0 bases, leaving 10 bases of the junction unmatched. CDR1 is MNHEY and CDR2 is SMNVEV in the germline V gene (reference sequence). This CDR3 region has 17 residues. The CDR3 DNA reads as TGTGCCAGCAGTTTATCGGCGGCTAGCGGGTTAAGAGATACGCAGTATTTT. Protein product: CASSLSAASGLRDTQYF.

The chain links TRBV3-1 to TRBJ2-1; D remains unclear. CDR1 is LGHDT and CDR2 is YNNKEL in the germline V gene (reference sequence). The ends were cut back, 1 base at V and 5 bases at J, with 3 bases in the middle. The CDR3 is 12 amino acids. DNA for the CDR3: TGTGCCAGCAGCCAAGGGCACAATGAGCAGTTCTTC. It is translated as CASSQGHNEQFF.

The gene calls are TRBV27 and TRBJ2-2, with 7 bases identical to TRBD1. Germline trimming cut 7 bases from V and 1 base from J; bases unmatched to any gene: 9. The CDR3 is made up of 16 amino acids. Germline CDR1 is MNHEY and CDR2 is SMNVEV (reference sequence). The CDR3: CASTGQTLENTGELFF. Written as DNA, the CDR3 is TGTGCCAGCACGGGACAGACATTAGAGAACACCGGGGAGCTGTTTTTT.

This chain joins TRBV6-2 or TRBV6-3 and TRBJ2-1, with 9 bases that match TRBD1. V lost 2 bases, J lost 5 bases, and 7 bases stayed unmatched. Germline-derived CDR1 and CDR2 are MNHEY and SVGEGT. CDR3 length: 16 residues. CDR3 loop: CASSYTRDRVNNEQFF. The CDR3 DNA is TGTGCCAGCAGTTACACCAGGGACAGGGTAAACAATGAGCAGTTCTTC.

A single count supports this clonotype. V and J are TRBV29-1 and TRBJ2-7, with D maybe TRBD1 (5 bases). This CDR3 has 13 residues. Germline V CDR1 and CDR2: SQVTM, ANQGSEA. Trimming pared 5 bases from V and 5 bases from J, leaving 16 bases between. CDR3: CSVLRQGRNEQYF. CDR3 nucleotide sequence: TGCAGCGTTCTGAGGCAGGGTAGGAACGAGCAGTACTTC.

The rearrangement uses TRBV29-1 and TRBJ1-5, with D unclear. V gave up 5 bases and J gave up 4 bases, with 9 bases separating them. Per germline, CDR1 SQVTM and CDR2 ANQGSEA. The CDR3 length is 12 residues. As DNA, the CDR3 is TGCAGCGTTAGACACCTGAATCAGCCCCAGCATTTT. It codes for CSVRHLNQPQHF.

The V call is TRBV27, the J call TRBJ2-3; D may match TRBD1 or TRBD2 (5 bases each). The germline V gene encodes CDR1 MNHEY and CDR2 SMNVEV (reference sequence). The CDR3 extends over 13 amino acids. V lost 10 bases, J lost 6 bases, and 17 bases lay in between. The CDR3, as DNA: TGTGCCATCTTCCGGGACGAAAGTGATACGCAGTATTTT. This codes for CAIFRDESDTQYF.

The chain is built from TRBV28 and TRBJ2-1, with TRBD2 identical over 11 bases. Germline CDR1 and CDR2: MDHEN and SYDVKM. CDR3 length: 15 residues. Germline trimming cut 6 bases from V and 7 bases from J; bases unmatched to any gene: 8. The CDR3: CASSTGASGRNEQFF. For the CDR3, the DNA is TGTGCCAGCAGCACCGGGGCTAGCGGGAGGAATGAGCAGTTCTTC.

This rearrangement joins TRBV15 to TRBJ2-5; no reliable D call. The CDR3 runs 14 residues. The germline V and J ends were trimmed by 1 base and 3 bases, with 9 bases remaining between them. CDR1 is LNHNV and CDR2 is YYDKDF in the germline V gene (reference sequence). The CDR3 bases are TGTGCCACCAGCAGAGTGTTCCTGGAAGAGACCCAGTACTTC. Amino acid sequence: CATSRVFLEETQYF.

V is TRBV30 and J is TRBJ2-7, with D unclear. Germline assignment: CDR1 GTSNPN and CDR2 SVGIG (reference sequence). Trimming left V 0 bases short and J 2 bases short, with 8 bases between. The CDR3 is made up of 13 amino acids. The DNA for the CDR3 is TGTGCCTGGAGTGTACGCAGTCCCTACGAGCAGTACGTC. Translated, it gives CAWSVRSPYEQYV.

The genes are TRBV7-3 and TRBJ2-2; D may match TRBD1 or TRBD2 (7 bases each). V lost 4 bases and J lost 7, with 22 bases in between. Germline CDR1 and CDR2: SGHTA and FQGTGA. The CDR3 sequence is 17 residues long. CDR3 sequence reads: CASSSWASGQGVGELFF. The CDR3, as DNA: TGTGCCAGCAGCTCATGGGCTAGCGGCCAGGGGGTCGGGGAGCTGTTTTTT.

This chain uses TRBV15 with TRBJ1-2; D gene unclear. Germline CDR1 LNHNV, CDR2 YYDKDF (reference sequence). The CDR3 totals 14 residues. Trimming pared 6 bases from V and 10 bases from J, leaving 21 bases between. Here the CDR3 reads CATSQERRSGIYTF. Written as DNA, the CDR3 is TGTGCCACCAGTCAAGAGCGGCGGTCTGGAATCTACACCTTC.

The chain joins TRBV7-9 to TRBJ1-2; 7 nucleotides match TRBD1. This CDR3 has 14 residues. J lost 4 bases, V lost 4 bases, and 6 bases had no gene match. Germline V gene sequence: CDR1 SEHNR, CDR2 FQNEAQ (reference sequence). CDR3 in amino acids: CASSSRQGFYGYTF. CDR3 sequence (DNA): TGTGCCAGCAGCTCGCGACAGGGATTCTATGGCTACACCTTC.

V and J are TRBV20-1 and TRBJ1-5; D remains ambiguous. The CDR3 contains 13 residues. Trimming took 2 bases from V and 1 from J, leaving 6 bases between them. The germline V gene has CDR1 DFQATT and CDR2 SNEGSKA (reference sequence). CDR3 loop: CSARISSNQPQHF. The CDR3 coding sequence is TGCAGTGCTAGAATTTCCAGCAATCAGCCCCAGCATTTT.

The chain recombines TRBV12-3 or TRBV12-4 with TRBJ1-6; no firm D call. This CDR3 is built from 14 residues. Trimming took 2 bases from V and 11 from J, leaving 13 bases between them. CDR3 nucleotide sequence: TGTGCCAGCAGTTTATCCGGGGATTTTACACCCCTCCACTTT. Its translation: CASSLSGDFTPLHF.

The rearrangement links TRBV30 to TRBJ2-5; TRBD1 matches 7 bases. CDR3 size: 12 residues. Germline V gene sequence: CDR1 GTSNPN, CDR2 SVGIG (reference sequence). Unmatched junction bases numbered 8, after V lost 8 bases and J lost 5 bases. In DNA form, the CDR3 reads TGTGCCACCACAGGGGATTGGGAGACCCAGTACTTC. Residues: CATTGDWETQYF. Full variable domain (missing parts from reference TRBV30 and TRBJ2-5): SQTIHQWPATLVQPVGSPLSLECTVEGTSNPNLYWYRQAAGRGLQLLFYSVGIGQISSEVPQNLSASRPQDRQFILSSKKLLLSDSGFYLCATTGDWETQYFGPGTRLLVL.

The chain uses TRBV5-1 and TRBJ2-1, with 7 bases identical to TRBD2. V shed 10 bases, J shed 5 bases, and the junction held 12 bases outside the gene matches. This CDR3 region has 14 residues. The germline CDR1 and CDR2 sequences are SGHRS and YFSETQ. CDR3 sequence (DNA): TGCGCCTCCCAGGGAGGGCCAATTGACAATGAGCAGTTCTTC. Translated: CASQGGPIDNEQFF.

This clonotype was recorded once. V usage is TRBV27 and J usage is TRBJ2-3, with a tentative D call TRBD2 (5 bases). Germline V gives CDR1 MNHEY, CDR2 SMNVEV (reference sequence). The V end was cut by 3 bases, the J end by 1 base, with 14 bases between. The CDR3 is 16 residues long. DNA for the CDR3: TGTGCCAGCAGTTTTGAGCGGCTCGTGGGCACAGATACGCAGTATTTT. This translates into CASSFERLVGTDTQYF.

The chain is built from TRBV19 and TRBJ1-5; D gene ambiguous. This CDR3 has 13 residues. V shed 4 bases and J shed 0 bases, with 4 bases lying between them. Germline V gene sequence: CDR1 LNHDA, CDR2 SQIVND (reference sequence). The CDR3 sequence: CASSTVSNQPQHF. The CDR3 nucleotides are TGTGCCAGTAGTACGGTTAGCAATCAGCCCCAGCATTTT. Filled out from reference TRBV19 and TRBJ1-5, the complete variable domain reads DGGITQSPKYLFRKEGQNVTLSCEQNLNHDAMYWYRQDPGQGLRLIYYSQIVNDFQKGDIAEGYSVSREKKESFPLTVTSAQKNPTAFYLCASSTVSNQPQHFGDGTRLSIL.